This T cell receptor beta chain was recovered during a study of T cell repertoires in cytomegalovirus infection. Study information: Indications came from public TCR beta signatures; they pointed to CMV infection and to a matching HLA type. General study findings and limits: In two of eight donors, the top clonotype was HLA-C-restricted CMV-specific.

Turning to this clonotype: The antigen remains undetermined.

TCRdb passed the reads through MiXCR, listing each CDR3 protein once. This sample has about 500,000 distinct CDR3 sequences, with about 33% found just once. Looked up from germline, CDR1 is SGHTA and CDR2 is FQGNSA. The V gene end was trimmed by 3 bases and the J gene end by 0 bases; junction bases not matched to a gene: 5. The CDR3 totals 16 residues. The clonotype comes from a human donor in good health (CMV status not recorded). Some clones in this sample may be carry-over from other donors' samples. The input for sequencing was cultured PBMCs, taken from culture after CMV antigen stimulation. V usage is TRBV7-2 and J usage is TRBJ2-1, with 7 bases fitting TRBD1. The CDR3 DNA reads as TGTGCCAGCAGCTTGGGACAGCCGAGCTCCTACAATGAGCAGTTCTTC. It yields the protein CASSLGQPSSYNEQFF.